What follows describes a single T cell receptor (beta chain). The antigen is undetermined. Germline V CDR1 and CDR2: SGDLS, YYNGEE. The CDR3 is 15 amino acids. Between the trimmed V and J ends, which lost 0 bases and 2 bases, there was a span of 12 bases. PCR was performed using 60 Vbeta and 13 Jbeta primers. The repertoire was sequenced with immunoSEQ multiplex PCR; TCRdb's copy has only in-frame clones and lacks some. The sample consists of around 140,000 clones, 65% to 80% of them appearing once. This sample was taken from a study of cytomegalovirus exposure and HLA in healthy donors. Study background: Of some 400 genotyped donors, 81% clustered with self-reported Caucasian donors.

Nominally healthy donors provided the samples, though records likely missed some immune exposures. Findings of the study overall: It was reported that the classifier diagnosed cytomegalovirus status with high specificity and sensitivity in both the original and validation cohorts.

Sample: PBMCs. The TCR originated in a man aged 25-45 years in good health and CMV-seronegative. The rearrangement uses TRBV9 and TRBJ2-7; TRBD1 might be the D (6 bases). The CDR3 DNA sequence: TGTGCCAGCAGCGTAGCCACAGGGTCGACCTACGAGCAGTACTTC. Translation: CASSVATGSTYEQYF.